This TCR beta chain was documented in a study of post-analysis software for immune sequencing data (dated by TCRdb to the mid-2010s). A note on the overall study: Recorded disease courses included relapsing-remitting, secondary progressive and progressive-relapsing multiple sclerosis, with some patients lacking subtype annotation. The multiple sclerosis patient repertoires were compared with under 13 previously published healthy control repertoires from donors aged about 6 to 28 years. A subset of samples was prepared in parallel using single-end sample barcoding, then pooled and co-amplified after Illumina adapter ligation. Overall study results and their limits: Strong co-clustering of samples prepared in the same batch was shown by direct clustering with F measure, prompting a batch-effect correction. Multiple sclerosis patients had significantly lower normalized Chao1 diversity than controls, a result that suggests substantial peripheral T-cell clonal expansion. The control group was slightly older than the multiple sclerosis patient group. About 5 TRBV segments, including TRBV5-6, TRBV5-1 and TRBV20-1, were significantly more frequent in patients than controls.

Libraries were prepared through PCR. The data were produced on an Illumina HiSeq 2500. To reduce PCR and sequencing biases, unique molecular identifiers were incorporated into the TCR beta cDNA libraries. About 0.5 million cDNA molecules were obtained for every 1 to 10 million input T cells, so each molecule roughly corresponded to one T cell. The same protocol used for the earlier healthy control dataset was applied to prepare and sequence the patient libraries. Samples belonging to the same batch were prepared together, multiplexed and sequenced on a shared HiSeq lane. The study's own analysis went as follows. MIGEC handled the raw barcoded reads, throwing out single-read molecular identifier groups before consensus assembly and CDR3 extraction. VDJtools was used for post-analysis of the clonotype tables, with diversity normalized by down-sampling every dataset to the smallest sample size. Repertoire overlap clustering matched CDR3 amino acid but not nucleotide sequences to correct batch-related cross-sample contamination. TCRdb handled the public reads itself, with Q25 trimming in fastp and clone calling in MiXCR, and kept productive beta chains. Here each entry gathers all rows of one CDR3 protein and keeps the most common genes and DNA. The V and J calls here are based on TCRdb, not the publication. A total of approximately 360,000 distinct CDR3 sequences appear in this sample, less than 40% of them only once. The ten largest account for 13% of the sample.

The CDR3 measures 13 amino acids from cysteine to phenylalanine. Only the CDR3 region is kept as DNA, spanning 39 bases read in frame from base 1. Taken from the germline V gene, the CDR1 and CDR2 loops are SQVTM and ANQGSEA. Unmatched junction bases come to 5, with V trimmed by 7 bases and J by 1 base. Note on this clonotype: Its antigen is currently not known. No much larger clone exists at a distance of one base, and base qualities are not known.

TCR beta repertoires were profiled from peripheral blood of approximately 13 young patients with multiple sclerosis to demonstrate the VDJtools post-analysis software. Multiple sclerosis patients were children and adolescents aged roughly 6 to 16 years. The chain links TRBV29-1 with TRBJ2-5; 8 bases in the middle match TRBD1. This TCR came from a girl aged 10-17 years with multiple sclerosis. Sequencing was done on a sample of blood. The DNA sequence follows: TGCAGCGGTGCTACAGGGGGCCAAGAGACCCAGTACTTC. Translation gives CSGATGGQETQYF.